One and the same sample provided the 3 T cell receptor beta chains below, sequenced in a study of PD-1 blockade in classical Hodgkin lymphoma. Time point noted: newly diagnosed, previously untreated cHL patient sample. CD4+ T cells were purified from thawed PBMCs by negative selection. Data came from immunoSEQ multiplex PCR; TCRdb stores just in-frame clones and leaves some out. The table records more than 25,000 clones, 89% of them present only once. Sequencing input: CD4+ T cells from blood. The receptors originated from a human donor with classical Hodgkin lymphoma.

This clone was seen once. The chain combines TRBV5-1 with TRBJ2-1, with D unclear. V was clipped by 7 bases and J by 1 base, with 6 bases between them. CDR3 length: 12 residues. Looked up from germline, CDR1 is SGHRS and CDR2 is YFSETQ. Here the CDR3 reads CASGFSYNEQFF. For the CDR3, the DNA is TGCGCCAGCGGTTTTTCCTACAATGAGCAGTTCTTC.

The J gene is TRBJ2-1, the V gene TRBV19; 12 nucleotides match TRBD2. This CDR3 is built from 16 residues. Germline V gene lookup returns CDR1 LNHDA and CDR2 SQIVND (reference sequence). After removal of 5 bases from V and 6 bases from J, the junction contained 8 bases not matched to a gene. The CDR3 sequence: CASSPPGTSGPNEQFF. In nucleotides, the CDR3 is TGTGCCAGTAGTCCGCCGGGGACTAGCGGGCCCAATGAGCAGTTCTTC.

The rearrangement links TRBV6-6 to TRBJ2-2, with D possibly being TRBD2 (6 bases). Trimming pared 6 bases from V and 5 bases from J, leaving 19 bases between. In germline, CDR1 is MNHNY, CDR2 SVGAGI (reference sequence). CDR3 length: 16 residues. This chain's CDR3 is CASRERGETRTGELFF. The CDR3 coding sequence is TGTGCCAGCAGGGAAAGGGGCGAGACTAGGACCGGGGAGCTGTTTTTT.